The 18 T cell receptor beta chains below were found in one sample sequenced in a study of beta chain features in type 1 diabetes (dated by TCRdb to 2016 to 2019). The protocol used for the library was the immunoSEQ multiplex PCR assay. The entire isolated RNA was reverse transcribed using the High Capacity cDNA Reverse Transcription Kit, and thus expressed TCRB transcripts were sequenced. This immuneACCESS table, as held by TCRdb, lists in-frame sequences with V and J called but not all clones. Of the missing ones, under half trace to an unresolved V gene in checked studies; the others have no known cause. The sample table records under 150,000 clones; less than 9% of these occur just once. Of the sample, about 1.5% falls within the top ten clones. The sequenced sample was central memory CD4+ T cells from blood. These receptor sequences come from a woman aged 25 to 39 in good health.

This clone was seen only a few times. J is TRBJ1-1 and V is TRBV28; D is possibly TRBD1 (5 bases). The CDR3 is 14 residues long. Looked up from germline, CDR1 is MDHEN and CDR2 is SYDVKM. The germline V and J ends were trimmed by 10 bases and 4 bases, with 19 bases remaining between them. The CDR3 reads CATSPGGVSTEAFF. The CDR3 DNA follows: TGTGCCACCAGCCCTGGGGGGGTGAGCACTGAAGCTTTCTTT.

This sequence joins TRBV28 and TRBJ1-1; D is possibly TRBD1 (6 bases). Germline V gene sequence: CDR1 MDHEN, CDR2 SYDVKM. The CDR3 totals 14 residues. The germline V and J ends were trimmed by 6 bases and 5 bases, with 16 bases remaining between them. CDR3 DNA: TGTGCCAGCAGGCTACTACAGGGCTGGACTGAAGCTTTCTTT. Amino acids: CASRLLQGWTEAFF.

In its sample, this clone was seen a few times. The chain links TRBV7-3 to TRBJ2-1, with D hard to call. The V gene's germline CDR1 is SGHTA and CDR2 FQGTGA. The V end was cut by 1 base, the J end by 4 bases, with 8 bases between. This CDR3 has 14 residues. In DNA, the CDR3 is TGTGCCAGCAGCTTAAGGCCCGCTTACAATGAGCAGTTCTTC. Translating it yields CASSLRPAYNEQFF.

This clone was seen many times. The rearrangement links TRBV18 to TRBJ1-1, with unresolved D. The CDR3 loop spans 16 amino acids. The V end lost 4 bases, the J end lost 5 bases, and 20 bases lay between the germline ends. Germline CDR1 is KGHSH and CDR2 is LQKENI. CDR3 bases: TGTGCCAGCTCACGTCTACAGTGGACGGAGGATACTGAAGCTTTCTTT. This sequence encodes CASSRLQWTEDTEAFF. Together with reference TRBV18 and TRBJ1-1, the CDR3 gives the full variable domain: NAGVMQNPRHLVRRRGQEARLRCSPMKGHSHVYWYRQLPEEGLKFMVYLQKENIIDESGMPKERFSAEFPKEGPSILRIQQVVRGDSAAYFCASSRLQWTEDTEAFFGQGTRLTVV.

The V and J genes are TRBV7-3 and TRBJ2-1; TRBD2 agrees at 10 bases. The trim removed 1 base at V and 10 bases at J, leaving 16 bases unmatched. Germline CDR1 reads SGHTA; CDR2 reads FQGTGA. CDR3 length: 18 amino acids. DNA for the CDR3: TGTGCCAGCAGCTTAAAGCCCACAAACTTACTAGCGGGAAACGAGCAGTTCTTC. It is translated as CASSLKPTNLLAGNEQFF.

CDR3 loop: CASSETRGNNEQFF. In DNA, the CDR3 is TGTGCCAGCAGCGAAACCAGGGGAAACAATGAGCAGTTCTTC. This chain links TRBV7-3 with TRBJ2-1, with a tentative D call TRBD1 (6 bases). The V and J ends lost 5 bases and 5 bases respectively, with 13 bases between them. From germline, CDR1 is SGHTA and CDR2 FQGTGA. The CDR3 extends over 14 amino acids. The entire variable domain, with the rest obtained from reference TRBV7-3 and TRBJ2-1, is as follows: GAGVSQTPSNKVTEKGKYVELRCDPISGHTALYWYRQSLGQGPEFLIYFQGTGAADDSGLPNDRFFAVRPEGSVSTLKIQRTERGDSAVYLCASSETRGNNEQFFGPGTRLTVL.

The V call is TRBV5-6, the J call TRBJ2-6, with D perhaps matching TRBD2 (5 bases). CDR1 is SGHDT and CDR2 is YYEEEE in the germline V gene. V lost 5 bases, J lost 2 bases, and 11 bases lay in between. The CDR3 contains 15 residues. CDR3 coding DNA: TGTGCCAGCAGTCTGCGGGTAGCTGGGGCCAACGTCCTGACTTTC. Residues: CASSLRVAGANVLTF.

This clone has just a few counts. The rearrangement links TRBV28 to TRBJ2-7; perhaps TRBD1 as D (5 bases). Per germline, CDR1 MDHEN and CDR2 SYDVKM. The V end lost 5 bases, the J end lost 0 bases, and 17 bases lay between the germline ends. The CDR3 is 16 residues long. The CDR3 here is CASSPIAAGHSYEQYF. CDR3 coding DNA: TGTGCCAGCAGTCCCATCGCGGCAGGGCACTCCTACGAGCAGTACTTC.

This clone has only a few counts. The chain combines TRBV19 with TRBJ1-5; the D is unclear. V lost 0 bases, J lost 3 bases, and 9 bases lay in between. Looked up from germline, CDR1 is LNHDA and CDR2 is SQIVND (reference sequence). The CDR3 totals 15 residues. CDR3 sequence reads: CASSIDRRNNQPQHF. CDR3 DNA: TGTGCCAGTAGTATAGATCGGCGGAACAATCAGCCCCAGCATTTT.

This clone was seen a handful of times. The chain employs TRBV5-4 and TRBJ2-1; no firm D call. Trimming stripped 0 bases from V and 1 base from J, with 8 bases between. The germline CDR1 and CDR2 sequences are SGHNT and YYREEE (reference sequence). The CDR3 is 15 residues long. Here the CDR3 reads CASSLEQASYNEQFF. The CDR3 coding sequence is TGTGCCAGCAGCTTGGAGCAAGCGTCCTACAATGAGCAGTTCTTC.

The gene calls are TRBV2 and TRBJ2-5; 14 bases fit TRBD2. This CDR3 region has 16 residues. Per germline, CDR1 SNHLY and CDR2 FYNNEI. Trimming took 4 bases from V and 5 from J; bases not matched to a gene: 6. CDR3 in amino acids: CASSGGLAGVLETQYF. The CDR3 DNA reads as TGTGCCAGCAGTGGGGGACTAGCGGGAGTTCTGGAGACCCAGTACTTC.

The J gene is TRBJ2-7, the V gene TRBV2; 9 positions agree with TRBD1. CDR3 length: 15 amino acids. Germline CDR1 reads SNHLY; CDR2 reads FYNNEI. J lost 2 bases, V lost 3 bases, and 5 bases had no gene match. CDR3 sequence reads: CASSESGTGPYEQYF. CDR3 DNA: TGTGCCAGCAGTGAGAGTGGGACAGGGCCCTACGAGCAGTACTTC.

This clone was detected only a few times. This chain joins TRBV18 and TRBJ1-1; D call uncertain. This CDR3 has 16 residues. CDR1 and CDR2 from the germline V gene are KGHSH and LQKENI. The V end lost 3 bases, the J end lost 6 bases, and 20 bases lay between the germline ends. The CDR3 protein is CASSPVGLGSRAEAFF. The DNA of the CDR3 is TGTGCCAGCTCACCCGTCGGCTTAGGGAGCCGGGCTGAAGCTTTCTTT.

In this sample, this clone turned up a few times. The V call is TRBV21-1, the J call TRBJ2-5; the table assigns TRBD2, which was not confirmed against the DNA. TRBV21-1 is a pseudogene locus. There are 14 residues in the CDR3. The DNA of the CDR3 is TGTGCCAGCAGCACCCGACTAGCTGAGGAGACCCAGTACTTC. It encodes CASSTRLAEETQYF.

This chain links TRBV29-1 with TRBJ2-1; a possible D gene is TRBD2 (6 bases). CDR1 is SQVTM, CDR2 ANQGSEA, per germline. Trimming removed 7 bases at V and 0 bases at J, with 10 bases between. The CDR3 runs to 13 residues. As DNA, the CDR3 is TGCAGCGCCTCAGCGGGCTCCTACAATGAGCAGTTCTTC. This encodes CSASAGSYNEQFF.

This clone was counted only a few times. The chain has TRBV5-1 and TRBJ2-1, with 7 bases that match TRBD1. The CDR3 covers 13 residues. Germline trimming cut 7 bases from V and 4 bases from J; bases unmatched to any gene: 5. CDR1 is SGHRS, CDR2 YFSETQ, per germline. The CDR3 loop is CASVGDSYNEQFF. Written as DNA, the CDR3 is TGCGCCAGCGTCGGGGACAGTTACAATGAGCAGTTCTTC.

This clone has only a few counts. The chain is built from TRBV6-6 and TRBJ2-2, with 9 positions matching TRBD2. The CDR3 totals 16 residues. With 5 bases clipped from V and 1 base from J, the junction kept 5 bases outside the gene matches. CDR1 and CDR2 (germline): MNHNY, SVGAGI (reference sequence). The CDR3 spells CASSRTTSGNTGELFF. The DNA of the CDR3 is TGTGCCAGCAGTCGAACGACTAGCGGGAACACCGGGGAGCTGTTTTTT.

There are many counts of this clone. CDR3 protein: CSARGHHEQYF. The CDR3 coding sequence is TGCAGTGCTAGAGGACACCACGAGCAGTACTTC. The chain joins TRBV20-1 to TRBJ2-7; no clear D. The CDR3 extends over 11 amino acids. CDR1 is DFQATT and CDR2 is SNEGSKA in the germline V gene (reference sequence). V lost 1 base, J lost 5 bases, and 6 bases lay in between.